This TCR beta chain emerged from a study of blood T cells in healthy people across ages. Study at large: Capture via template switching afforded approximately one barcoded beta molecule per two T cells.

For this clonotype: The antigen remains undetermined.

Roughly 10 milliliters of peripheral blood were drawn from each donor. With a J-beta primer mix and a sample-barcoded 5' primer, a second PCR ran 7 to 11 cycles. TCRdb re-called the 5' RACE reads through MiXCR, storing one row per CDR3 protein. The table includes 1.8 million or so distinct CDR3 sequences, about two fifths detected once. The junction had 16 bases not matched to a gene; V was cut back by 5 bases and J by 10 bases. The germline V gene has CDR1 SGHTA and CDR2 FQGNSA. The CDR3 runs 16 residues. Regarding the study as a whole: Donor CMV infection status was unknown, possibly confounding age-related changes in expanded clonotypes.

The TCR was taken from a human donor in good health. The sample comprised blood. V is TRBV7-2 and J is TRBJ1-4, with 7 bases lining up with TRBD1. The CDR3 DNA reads TGTGCCAGCAGCCACCGACAGGGCCCCGTTACCGGAAAACTGTTTTTT. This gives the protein CASSHRQGPVTGKLFF.